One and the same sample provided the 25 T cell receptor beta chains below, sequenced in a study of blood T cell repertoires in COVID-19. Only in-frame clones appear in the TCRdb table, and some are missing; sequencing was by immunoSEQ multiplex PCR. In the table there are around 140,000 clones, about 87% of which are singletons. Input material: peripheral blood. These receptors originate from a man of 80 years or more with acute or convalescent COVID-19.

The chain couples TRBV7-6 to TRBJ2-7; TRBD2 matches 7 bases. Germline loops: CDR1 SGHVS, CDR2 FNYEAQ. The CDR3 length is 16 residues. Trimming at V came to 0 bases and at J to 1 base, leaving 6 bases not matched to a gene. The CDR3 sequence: CASSLAFTSASYEQYF. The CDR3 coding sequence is TGTGCCAGCAGCTTAGCGTTTACTAGCGCGTCCTACGAGCAGTACTTC.

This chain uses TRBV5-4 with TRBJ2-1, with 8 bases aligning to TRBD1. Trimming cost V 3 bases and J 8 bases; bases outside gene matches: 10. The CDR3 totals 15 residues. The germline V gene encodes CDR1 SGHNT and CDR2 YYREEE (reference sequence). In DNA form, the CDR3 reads TGTGCCAGCAGCTCACAGGACAGGGCGAGGGATGAGCAGTTCTTC. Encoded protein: CASSSQDRARDEQFF.

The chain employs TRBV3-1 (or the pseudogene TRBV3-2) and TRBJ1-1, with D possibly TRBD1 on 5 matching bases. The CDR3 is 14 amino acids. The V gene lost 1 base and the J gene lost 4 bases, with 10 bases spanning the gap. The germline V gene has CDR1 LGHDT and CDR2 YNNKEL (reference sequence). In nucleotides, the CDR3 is TGTGCCAGCAGCCAAGGGGGGGGGACCACTGAAGCTTTCTTT. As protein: CASSQGGGTTEAFF.

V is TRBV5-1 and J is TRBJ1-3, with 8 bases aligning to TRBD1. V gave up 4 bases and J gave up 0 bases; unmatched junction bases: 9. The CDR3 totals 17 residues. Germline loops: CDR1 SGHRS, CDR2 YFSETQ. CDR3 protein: CASSRLDRDLSGNTIYF. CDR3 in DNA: TGCGCCAGCAGCAGGCTGGACAGGGACCTCTCTGGAAACACCATATATTTT.

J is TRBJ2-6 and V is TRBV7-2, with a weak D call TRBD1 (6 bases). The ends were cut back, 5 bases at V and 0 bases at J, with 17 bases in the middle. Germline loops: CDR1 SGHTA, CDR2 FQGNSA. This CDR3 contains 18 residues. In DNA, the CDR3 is TGTGCCAGCAGCCCCCGGGACAAGCGCCGCTCTGGGGCCAACGTCCTGACTTTC. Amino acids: CASSPRDKRRSGANVLTF.

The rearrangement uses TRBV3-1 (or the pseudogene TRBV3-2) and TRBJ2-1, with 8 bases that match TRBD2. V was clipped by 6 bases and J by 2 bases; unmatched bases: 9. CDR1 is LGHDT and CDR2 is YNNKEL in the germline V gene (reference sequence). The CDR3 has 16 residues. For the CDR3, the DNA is TGTGCCAGCAGTCTCGGACTAGCTGCTACCTACAATGAGCAGTTCTTC. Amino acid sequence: CASSLGLAATYNEQFF.

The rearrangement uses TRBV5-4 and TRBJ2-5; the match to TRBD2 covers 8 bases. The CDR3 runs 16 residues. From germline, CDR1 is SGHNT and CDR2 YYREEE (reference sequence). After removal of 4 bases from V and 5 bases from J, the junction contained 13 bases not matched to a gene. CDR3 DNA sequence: TGTGCCAGCAGCCGGGGGGGAGCGGGGAGCTGGGAGACCCAGTACTTC. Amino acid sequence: CASSRGGAGSWETQYF.

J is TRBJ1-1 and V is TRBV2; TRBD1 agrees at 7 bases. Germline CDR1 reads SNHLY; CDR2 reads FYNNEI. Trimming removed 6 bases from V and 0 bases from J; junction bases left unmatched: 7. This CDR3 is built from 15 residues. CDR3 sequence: CASSDNRGMNTEAFF. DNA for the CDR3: TGTGCCAGCAGCGACAACAGGGGCATGAACACTGAAGCTTTCTTT.

CDR3 in DNA: TGTGCCAGCTACCACCCTTATCCGGGACAGACGAACACCGGGGAGCTGTTTTTT. It codes for CASYHPYPGQTNTGELFF. The rearrangement uses TRBV2 and TRBJ2-2; TRBD1 agrees at 7 bases. Losses at the gene ends were 8 bases for V and 0 bases for J; bases not matched to a gene: 15. Germline V gene sequence: CDR1 SNHLY, CDR2 FYNNEI. This CDR3 region has 18 residues.

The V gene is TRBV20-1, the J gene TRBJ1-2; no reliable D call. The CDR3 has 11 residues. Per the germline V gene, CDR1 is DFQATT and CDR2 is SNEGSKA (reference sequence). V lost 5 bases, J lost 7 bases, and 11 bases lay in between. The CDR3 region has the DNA TGCAGTGCTGAACACGCAGGTGGCTACACCTTC. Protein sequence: CSAEHAGGYTF.

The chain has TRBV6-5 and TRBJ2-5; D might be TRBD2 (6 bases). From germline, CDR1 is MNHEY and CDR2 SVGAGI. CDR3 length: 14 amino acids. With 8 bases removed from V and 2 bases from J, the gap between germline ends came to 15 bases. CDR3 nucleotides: TGTGCCAGCGTGGAAACGGGAGCACAAGAGACCCAGTACTTC. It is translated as CASVETGAQETQYF.

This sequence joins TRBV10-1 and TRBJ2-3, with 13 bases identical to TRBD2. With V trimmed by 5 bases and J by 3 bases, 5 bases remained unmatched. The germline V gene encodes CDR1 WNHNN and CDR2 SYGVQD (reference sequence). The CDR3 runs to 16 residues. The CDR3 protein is CASSSGLAGVTDTQYF. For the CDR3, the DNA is TGCGCCAGCAGTTCCGGACTAGCGGGAGTGACAGATACGCAGTATTTT.

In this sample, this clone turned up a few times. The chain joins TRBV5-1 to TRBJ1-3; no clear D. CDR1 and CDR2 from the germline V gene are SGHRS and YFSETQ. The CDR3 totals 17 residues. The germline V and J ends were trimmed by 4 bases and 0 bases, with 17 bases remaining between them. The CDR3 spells CASSPGAYTASGNTIYF. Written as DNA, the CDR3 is TGCGCCAGCAGCCCGGGAGCATATACCGCCTCTGGAAACACCATATATTTT. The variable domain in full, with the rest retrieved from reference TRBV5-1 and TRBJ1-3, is KAGVTQTPRYLIKTRGQQVTLSCSPISGHRSVSWYQQTPGQGLQFLFEYFSETQRNKGNFPGRFSGRQFSNSRSEMNVSTLELGDSALYLCASSPGAYTASGNTIYFGEGSWLTVV.

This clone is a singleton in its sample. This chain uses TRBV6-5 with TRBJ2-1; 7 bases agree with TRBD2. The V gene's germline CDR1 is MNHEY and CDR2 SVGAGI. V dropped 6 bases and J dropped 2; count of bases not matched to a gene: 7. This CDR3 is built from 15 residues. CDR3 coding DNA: TGTGCCAGCAGCATTCTAGCGGAAACCTACAATGAGCAGTTCTTC. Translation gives CASSILAETYNEQFF.

CDR3 bases: TGTGCCAGCAACGCCGGGACAGAATCTGCCTACGAGCAGTACTTC. It yields the protein CASNAGTESAYEQYF. J is TRBJ2-7 and V is TRBV6-5; 7 nucleotides align to TRBD1. The CDR3 has 15 residues. Losses at the gene ends were 7 bases for V and 2 bases for J; bases not matched to a gene: 11. Germline V gene lookup returns CDR1 MNHEY and CDR2 SVGAGI.

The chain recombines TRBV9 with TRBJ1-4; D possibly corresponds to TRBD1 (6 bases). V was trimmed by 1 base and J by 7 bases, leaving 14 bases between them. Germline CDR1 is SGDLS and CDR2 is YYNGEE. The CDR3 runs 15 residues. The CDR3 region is CASSVRGGPIEKLFF. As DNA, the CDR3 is TGTGCCAGCAGCGTACGTGGGGGCCCTATTGAAAAACTGTTTTTT.

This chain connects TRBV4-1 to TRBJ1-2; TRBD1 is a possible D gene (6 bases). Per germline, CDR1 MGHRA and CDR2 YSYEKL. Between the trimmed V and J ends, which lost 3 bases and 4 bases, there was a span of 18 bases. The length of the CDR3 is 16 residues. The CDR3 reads CASSHSYRAASYGYTF. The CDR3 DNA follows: TGCGCCAGCAGCCATTCCTACAGGGCCGCTTCCTATGGCTACACCTTC.

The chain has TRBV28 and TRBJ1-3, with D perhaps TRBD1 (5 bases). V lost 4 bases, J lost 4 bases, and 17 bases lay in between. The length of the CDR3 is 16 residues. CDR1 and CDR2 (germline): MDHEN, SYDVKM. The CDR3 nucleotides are TGTGCCAGCAGTTACGGGTCAGGGTCAGCGGGAAACACCATATATTTT. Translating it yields CASSYGSGSAGNTIYF.

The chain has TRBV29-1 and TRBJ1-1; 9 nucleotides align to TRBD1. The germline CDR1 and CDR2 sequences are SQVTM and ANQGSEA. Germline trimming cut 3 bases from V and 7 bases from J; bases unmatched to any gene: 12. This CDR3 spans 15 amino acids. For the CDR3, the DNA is TGCAGCGTTGAGACAACAGGGGGCCGACCTAGTGAAGCTTTCTTT. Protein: CSVETTGGRPSEAFF.

The CDR3 bases are TGTGCCAGCACGAGTCACAGGGCCCAGACTGAAAAACTGTTTTTT. It encodes CASTSHRAQTEKLFF. This chain joins TRBV6-5 and TRBJ1-4; D might be TRBD1 (6 bases). Per the germline V gene, CDR1 is MNHEY and CDR2 is SVGAGI. There are 15 residues in the CDR3. The V and J ends lost 7 bases and 7 bases respectively, with 19 bases between them.

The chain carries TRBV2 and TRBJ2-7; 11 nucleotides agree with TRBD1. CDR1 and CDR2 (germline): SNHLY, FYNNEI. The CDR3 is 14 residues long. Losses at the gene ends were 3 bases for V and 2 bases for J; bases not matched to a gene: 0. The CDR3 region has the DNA TGTGCCAGCAGTGAGGGACAGGGGGCCTACGAGCAGTACTTC. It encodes CASSEGQGAYEQYF. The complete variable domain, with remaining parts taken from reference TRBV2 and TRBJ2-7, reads EPEVTQTPSHQVTQMGQEVILRCVPISNHLYFYWYRQILGQKVEFLVSFYNNEISEKSEIFDDQFSVERPDGSNFTLKIRSTKLEDSAMYFCASSEGQGAYEQYFGPGTRLTVT.

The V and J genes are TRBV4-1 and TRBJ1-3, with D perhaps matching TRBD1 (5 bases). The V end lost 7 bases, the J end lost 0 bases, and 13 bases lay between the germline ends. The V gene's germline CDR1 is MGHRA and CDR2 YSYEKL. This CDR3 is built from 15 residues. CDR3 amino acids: CASTGDSFSGNTIYF. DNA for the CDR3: TGCGCCAGCACCGGGGACTCCTTCTCTGGAAACACCATATATTTT.

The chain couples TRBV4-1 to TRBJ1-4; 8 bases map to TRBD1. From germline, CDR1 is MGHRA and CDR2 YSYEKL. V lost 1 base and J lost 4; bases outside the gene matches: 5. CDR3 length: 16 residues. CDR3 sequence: CASSQVGTGNNEKLFF. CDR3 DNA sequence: TGCGCCAGCAGCCAAGTCGGGACAGGAAATAATGAAAAACTGTTTTTT.

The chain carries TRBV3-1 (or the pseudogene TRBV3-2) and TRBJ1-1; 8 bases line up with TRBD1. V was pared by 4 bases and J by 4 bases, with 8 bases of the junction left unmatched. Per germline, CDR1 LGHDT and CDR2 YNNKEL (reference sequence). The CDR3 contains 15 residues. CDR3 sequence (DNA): TGTGCCAGCAGCCTAACTAGGACAGGGCGCACTGAAGCTTTCTTT. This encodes CASSLTRTGRTEAFF.

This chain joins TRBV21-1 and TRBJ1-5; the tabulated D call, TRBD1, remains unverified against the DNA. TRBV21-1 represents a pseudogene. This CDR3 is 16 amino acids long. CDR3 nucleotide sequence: TGTGCCAGCAGCAAACCCCAGGATCCTAGCAATCAGCCCCAGCATTTT. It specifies CASSKPQDPSNQPQHF.